Sequencing of this T cell receptor (beta chain) was carried out in a study of post-analysis software for immune sequencing data. In the study overall: Included courses were relapsing-remitting and secondary progressive multiple sclerosis; progressive-relapsing multiple sclerosis was also included.

General study findings and limits: Compared against controls, patients with multiple sclerosis displayed significantly lower normalized Chao1 diversity. Roughly 5 TRBV segments were significantly more frequent in patients than in controls. TRBV5-6, TRBV5-1 and TRBV20-1 were among these segments.

With respect to this clonotype: Its antigen is undetermined.

Incorporated into the TCR beta cDNA libraries were unique molecular identifiers, which served to reduce PCR and sequencing biases. Yield was roughly 0.5 million cDNA molecules from roughly 0.93 to 9.6 million T cells. TCRdb redid the calling of the PCR reads with MiXCR, one entry per CDR3 protein. This sample has hundreds of thousands of distinct CDR3 sequences, with just under 30% found just once. This CDR3 has 16 amino acids. Germline V gene lookup returns CDR1 MNHEY and CDR2 SVGAGI. Trimming cost V 6 bases and J 0 bases, with 16 bases left between them. The chain is built from TRBV6-5 and TRBJ2-3, with D uncertain. The source is a girl aged 10 to 17 with multiple sclerosis. Sequencing used blood. Here the CDR3 DNA reads TGTGCCAGCAGAATTTCAGCGATACTTAGCACAGATACGCAGTATTTT. It codes for CASRISAILSTDTQYF.